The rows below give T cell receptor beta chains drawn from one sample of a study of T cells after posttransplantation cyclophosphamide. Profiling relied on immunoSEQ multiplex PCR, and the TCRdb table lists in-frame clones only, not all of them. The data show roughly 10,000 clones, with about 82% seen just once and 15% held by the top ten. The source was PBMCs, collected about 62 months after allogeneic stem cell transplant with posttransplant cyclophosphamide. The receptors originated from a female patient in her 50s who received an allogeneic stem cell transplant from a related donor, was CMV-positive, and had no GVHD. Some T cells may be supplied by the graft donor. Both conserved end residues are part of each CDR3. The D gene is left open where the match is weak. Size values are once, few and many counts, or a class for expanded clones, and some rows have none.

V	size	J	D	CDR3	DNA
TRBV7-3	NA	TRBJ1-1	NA	CASSLNRGDKAFF	TGTGCCAGCAGCTTAAATAGAGGGGACAAAGCTTTCTTT
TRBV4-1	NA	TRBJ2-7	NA	CASSQVRTGSNEQYF	TGCGCCAGCAGCCAAGTCAGAACAGGTTCCAACGAGCAGTACTTC
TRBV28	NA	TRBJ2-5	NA	CASRNGGQETQYF	TGTGCCAGCAGGAATGGAGGCCAAGAGACCCAGTACTTC
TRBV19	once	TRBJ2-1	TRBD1	CATRTGGFYNEQFF	TGTGCCACCAGGACAGGGGGCTTCTACAATGAGCAGTTCTTC
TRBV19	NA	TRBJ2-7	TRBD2	CASSHGGGYEQYF	TGTGCCAGTAGTCATGGGGGGGGCTACGAGCAGTACTTC
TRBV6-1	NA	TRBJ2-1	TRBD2	CASSEILAVNEQFF	TGTGCCAGCAGTGAAATCCTAGCGGTAAATGAGCAGTTCTTC
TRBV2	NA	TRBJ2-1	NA	CATSLYNEQFF	TGTGCCACCTCCTTATACAATGAGCAGTTCTTC
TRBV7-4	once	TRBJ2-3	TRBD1	CASSLALDRGSTDTQYF	TGTGCCAGCAGCTTAGCGCTTGACAGGGGAAGCACAGATACGCAGTATTTT
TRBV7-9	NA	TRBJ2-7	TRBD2	CASSLAHPSGSEYEQYF	TGTGCCAGCAGCTTAGCGCACCCCAGCGGGAGCGAGTACGAGCAGTACTTC
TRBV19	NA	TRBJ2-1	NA	CASSIAPLGNEQFF	TGTGCCAGTAGTATAGCTCCCCTCGGGAATGAGCAGTTCTTC
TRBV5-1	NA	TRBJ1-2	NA	CASSLAEFPHGYTF	TGCGCCAGCAGCTTGGCCGAGTTCCCCCATGGCTACACCTTC
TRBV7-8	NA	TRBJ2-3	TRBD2	CASSSRGTSGADTQYF	TGTGCCAGCAGCTCTAGGGGGACTAGCGGGGCAGATACGCAGTATTTT
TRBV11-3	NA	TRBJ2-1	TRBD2	CASSTAGGDYNEQFF	TGTGCCAGCAGCACCGCGGGGGGGGACTACAATGAGCAGTTCTTC
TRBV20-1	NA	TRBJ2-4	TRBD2	CSARLAGIQYF	TGCAGTGCCCGACTAGCGGGGATTCAGTACTTC
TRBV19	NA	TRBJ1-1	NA	CASTGATGPPSEEAFF	TGTGCCAGTACCGGGGCGACAGGCCCGCCGTCGGAGGAAGCTTTCTTT
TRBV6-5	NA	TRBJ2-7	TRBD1	CASKGQGEIYEQYF	TGTGCCAGCAAAGGACAGGGAGAAATCTACGAGCAGTACTTC
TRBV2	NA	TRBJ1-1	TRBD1	CASSEGSGGAFF	TGTGCCAGCAGTGAAGGATCAGGGGGAGCTTTCTTT
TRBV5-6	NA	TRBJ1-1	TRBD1	CASSLVVTGGEAFF	TGTGCCAGCAGCTTGGTTGTGACAGGGGGTGAAGCTTTCTTT
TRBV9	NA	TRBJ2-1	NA	CASSVATGNEQFF	TGTGCCAGCAGCGTAGCTACAGGAAATGAGCAGTTCTTC
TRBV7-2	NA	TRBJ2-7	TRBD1	CASSLVGTATREQYF	TGTGCCAGCAGCTTAGTCGGGACAGCCACTCGCGAGCAGTACTTC
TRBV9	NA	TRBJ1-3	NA	CASSGQVSGNTIYF	TGTGCCAGCAGCGGACAGGTCTCTGGAAACACCATATATTTT
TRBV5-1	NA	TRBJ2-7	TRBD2	CASRRTSGYEQYF	TGCGCCAGCAGGAGGACTAGCGGCTACGAGCAGTACTTC
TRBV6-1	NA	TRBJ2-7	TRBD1	CASSEVTGTGRPYEQYF	TGTGCCAGCAGTGAAGTGACCGGGACAGGGAGGCCCTACGAGCAGTACTTC
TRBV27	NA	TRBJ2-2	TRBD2	CASSLVVGTSGIPNTGELFF	TGTGCCAGCAGTTTAGTAGTAGGGACTAGCGGGATTCCGAACACCGGGGAGCTGTTTTTT
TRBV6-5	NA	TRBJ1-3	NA	CASSYSAGPGNTIYF	TGTGCCAGCAGTTACTCGGCAGGGCCGGGAAACACCATATATTTT
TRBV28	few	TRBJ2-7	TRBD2	CASSLGLAGLYEQYF	TGTGCCAGCAGTTTGGGACTAGCGGGTCTCTACGAGCAGTACTTC
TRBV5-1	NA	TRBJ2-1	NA	CASSLGSFQFF	TGCGCCAGCAGCTTGGGTTCTTTCCAGTTCTTC
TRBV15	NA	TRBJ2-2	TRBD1	CATSRDRVAGELFF	TGTGCCACCAGCCGGGACAGGGTAGCCGGGGAGCTGTTTTTT
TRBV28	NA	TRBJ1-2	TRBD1	CASSTGVVLSNYGYTF	TGTGCCAGCAGTACAGGGGTGGTGCTATCTAACTATGGCTACACCTTC
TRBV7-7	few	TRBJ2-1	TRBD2	CASSEAGAPSNEQFF	TGTGCCAGCAGCGAAGCGGGAGCGCCGTCGAATGAGCAGTTCTTC
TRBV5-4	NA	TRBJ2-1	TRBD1	CASSRGQTYNEQFF	TGTGCCAGCAGCCGGGGACAGACCTACAATGAGCAGTTCTTC
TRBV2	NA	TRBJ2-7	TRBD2	CALSRREGREQYF	TGTGCCTTATCGAGGCGGGAGGGCCGCGAGCAGTACTTC
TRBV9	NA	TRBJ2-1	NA	CASSVPSGADGEQFF	TGTGCCAGCAGCGTGCCCAGCGGAGCAGATGGCGAGCAGTTCTTC
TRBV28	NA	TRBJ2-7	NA	CASSLALRHGTYEQYF	TGTGCCAGCAGTTTAGCCCTCCGACACGGCACCTACGAGCAGTACTTC
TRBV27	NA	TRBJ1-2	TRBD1	CASSDQGAPGYTF	TGTGCCAGCAGCGATCAGGGGGCGCCGGGCTACACCTTC
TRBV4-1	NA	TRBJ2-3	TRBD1	CASSQGNLQGATDTQYF	TGCGCCAGCAGCCAAGGAAATTTGCAGGGGGCAACAGATACGCAGTATTTT
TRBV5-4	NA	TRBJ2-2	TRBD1	CASSSLELTGANTGELFF	TGTGCCAGCAGCTCCCTGGAATTAACAGGGGCGAACACCGGGGAGCTGTTTTTT
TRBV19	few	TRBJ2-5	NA	CASSMMRQGQETQYF	TGTGCCAGTAGTATGATGCGGCAGGGCCAAGAGACCCAGTACTTC
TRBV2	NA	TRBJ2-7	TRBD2	CASSETSGINSYEQYF	TGTGCCAGCAGTGAGACTAGCGGGATTAACTCCTACGAGCAGTACTTC
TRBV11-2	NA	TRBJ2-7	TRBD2	CASTRSGGRSNEQYF	TGTGCCAGCACCCGGTCGGGGGGGAGGTCCAACGAGCAGTACTTC
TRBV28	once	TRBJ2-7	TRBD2	CASSYLLAGYEQYF	TGTGCCAGCAGTTATCTCCTAGCGGGCTACGAGCAGTACTTC
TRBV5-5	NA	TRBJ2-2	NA	CASSGSVRNTGELFF	TGTGCCAGCAGCGGCTCCGTAAGGAACACCGGGGAGCTGTTTTTT
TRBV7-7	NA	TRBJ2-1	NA	CASSRGAGTSYNEQFF	TGTGCCAGCAGCCGGGGGGCGGGGACATCTTACAATGAGCAGTTCTTC
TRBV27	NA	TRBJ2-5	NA	CASSLRLRARTQYF	TGTGCCAGCAGTTTGAGGCTGCGGGCCCGAACCCAGTACTTC
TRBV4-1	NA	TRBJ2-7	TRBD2	CASSQGFSASGVLSSYEQYF	TGCGCCAGCAGCCAAGGATTTTCGGCTAGCGGGGTCCTAAGCTCCTACGAGCAGTACTTC
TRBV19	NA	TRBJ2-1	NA	CASSPWVENEQFF	TGTGCCAGTAGTCCTTGGGTGGAGAATGAGCAGTTCTTC